Below are 21 T cell receptor beta chains sequenced from a single sample in a study of T cells in Graves' hyperthyroidism and ophthalmopathy. The investigators amplified TCR beta CDR3 regions from RNA transcripts. The HTBI primer set drove a first-round RT-PCR of the TCR CDR3. MiXCR, run by TCRdb on the multiplex PCR reads, gives a single entry per CDR3 protein. This table holds hundreds of thousands of distinct CDR3 sequences, less than 30% found once. Sample: blood. These receptors originate from a man between 40 and 49 years old with Graves' hyperthyroidism that later progressed to Graves' ophthalmopathy.

In this sample, this clonotype turned up many times. The chain is built from TRBV11-2 and TRBJ2-7; D remains unclear. Germline V lookup: CDR1 SGHAT, CDR2 FQNNGV. CDR3 length: 10 amino acids. Deletions cut 3 bases from V and 10 bases from J, with 7 bases between. In nucleotides, the CDR3 is TGTGCCAGCAGCTTTCCCGTTCAGTACTTC. As protein: CASSFPVQYF.

This clonotype was seen ten or more times. This chain connects TRBV30 to TRBJ2-2, with D unclear. The germline V gene encodes CDR1 GTSNPN and CDR2 SVGIG (reference sequence). V was clipped by 1 base and J by 0 bases, with 9 bases between them. CDR3 length: 15 residues. The CDR3 bases are TGTGCCTGGAGTGCCGTGGGCGCGAACACCGGGGAGCTGTTTTTT. Translation gives CAWSAVGANTGELFF. The whole variable domain, filled in from reference TRBV30 and TRBJ2-2, reads SQTIHQWPATLVQPVGSPLSLECTVEGTSNPNLYWYRQAAGRGLQLLFYSVGIGQISSEVPQNLSASRPQDRQFILSSKKLLLSDSGFYLCAWSAVGANTGELFFGEGSRLTVL.

This clonotype was observed many times. This chain links TRBV6-1 with TRBJ1-5; D is ambiguous. Trimming took 2 bases from V and 6 from J, leaving 2 bases between them. The CDR3 totals 11 residues. Looked up from germline, CDR1 is MNHNS and CDR2 is SASEGT. The CDR3: CASSESQPQHF. DNA for the CDR3: TGTGCCAGCAGTGAATCTCAGCCCCAGCATTTT.

The V call is TRBV27, the J call TRBJ1-2, with TRBD1 as a possible D gene (5 bases). The CDR3 contains 13 residues. V lost 7 bases and J lost 4, with 13 bases in between. Germline lookup yields CDR1 MNHEY and CDR2 SMNVEV (reference sequence). DNA for the CDR3: TGTGCCAGCACTGCGGGGGAGAGCTATGGCTACACCTTC. It translates to CASTAGESYGYTF.

The sample holds many counts of this clonotype. The chain combines TRBV10-2 with TRBJ2-7, with D perhaps matching TRBD2 (5 bases). This CDR3 region has 15 residues. Germline V gene data show CDR1 as WSHSY and CDR2 as SAAADI. Deletions cut 4 bases from V and 1 base from J, with 14 bases between. The CDR3 loop reads CASSVRVVASYEQYF. Here the CDR3 DNA reads TGCGCCAGCAGTGTGCGGGTAGTAGCGTCCTACGAGCAGTACTTC.

This clonotype was found many times. J is TRBJ2-7 and V is TRBV18, with D perhaps TRBD2 (5 bases). CDR1 is KGHSH and CDR2 is LQKENI in the germline V gene. The CDR3 spans 14 residues. V lost 3 bases and J 5 bases, leaving 14 bases between the germline ends. The DNA of the CDR3 is TGTGCCAGCTCACCGGACCTAGGTAGCGACGAGCAGTACTTC. Amino acid sequence: CASSPDLGSDEQYF.

V gene TRBV6-5 combines with J gene TRBJ1-3; TRBD1 matches at 8 bases. This CDR3 comprises 15 residues. CDR1 is MNHEY, CDR2 SVGAGI, per germline. J gave up 4 bases and V 2 bases, and 4 bases lay outside the gene matches. The CDR3 DNA reads as TGTGCCAGCAGTTACCAGGGGGCACCGGGAAACACCATATATTTT. It encodes CASSYQGAPGNTIYF.

This clonotype was seen at least ten times. The chain links TRBV10-2 to TRBJ1-2; D may be TRBD1 (6 bases). Trimming removed 0 bases at V and 7 bases at J, with 15 bases between. CDR1 and CDR2 from the germline V gene are WSHSY and SAAADI. The length of the CDR3 is 15 residues. In DNA form, the CDR3 reads TGCGCCAGCAGTGAGTCGAGCGGGGGGGCTGCTGGCTACACCTTC. Residues: CASSESSGGAAGYTF.

This chain uses TRBV27 with TRBJ1-2; tentatively, D is TRBD1 (5 bases). This CDR3 comprises 15 residues. Germline V gene lookup returns CDR1 MNHEY and CDR2 SMNVEV (reference sequence). The V end was cut by 6 bases, the J end by 8 bases, with 22 bases between. The CDR3 DNA follows: TGTGCCAGCAGGGACTGGAGGGGCCCTTCAGGAGGCTACACCTTC. Encoded protein: CASRDWRGPSGGYTF.

This clonotype was counted many times. The genes are TRBV5-1 and TRBJ2-4; D gene ambiguous. CDR1 is SGHRS and CDR2 is YFSETQ in the germline V gene. V lost 3 bases, J lost 1 base, and 14 bases lay in between. The CDR3 is made up of 16 amino acids. The CDR3 DNA reads TGCGCCAGCAGCTGGACCGCCGGTGATGCCAAAAACATTCAGTACTTC. It specifies CASSWTAGDAKNIQYF.

This clonotype has at least ten counts. The chain combines TRBV5-1 with TRBJ2-2, with 7 bases matching TRBD1. Germline CDR1 SGHRS, CDR2 YFSETQ. The trim removed 4 bases at V and 6 bases at J, leaving 3 bases unmatched. The CDR3 has 13 residues. CDR3 nucleotides: TGCGCCAGCAGCGCCCAGGGGGCCGGGGAGCTGTTTTTT. Protein: CASSAQGAGELFF.

J is TRBJ1-1 and V is TRBV6-1; D is unclear. CDR3 length: 16 residues. Trimming left V 7 bases short and J 0 bases short, with 18 bases between. Germline loops: CDR1 MNHNS, CDR2 SASEGT. CDR3 nucleotides: TGTGCCAGCAACCACAAAGAGGACGTTTTGAACACTGAAGCTTTCTTT. It encodes CASNHKEDVLNTEAFF.

This clonotype was seen ten or more times. V is TRBV6-5 and J is TRBJ2-7, with D uncertain. Germline V gene sequence: CDR1 MNHEY, CDR2 SVGAGI. CDR3 size: 13 residues. V was trimmed by 2 bases and J by 1 base, leaving 6 bases between them. The CDR3 DNA sequence: TGTGCCAGCAGTTACAAGGAATCCTACGAGCAGTACTTC. This sequence encodes CASSYKESYEQYF.

This clonotype was counted ten times or more. This chain uses TRBV24-1 with TRBJ2-5; 10 positions agree with TRBD1. CDR3 length equals 15 residues. Trimming at V came to 3 bases and at J to 3 bases, leaving 3 bases not matched to a gene. Germline V gives CDR1 KGHDR, CDR2 SFDVKD. The CDR3 region has the DNA TGTGCCACCAGTGATCTGGGACAGGGGAAAGAGACCCAGTACTTC. Translating it yields CATSDLGQGKETQYF.

This clonotype has a count of ten or more. The chain recombines TRBV12-3 or TRBV12-4 with TRBJ1-5, with D perhaps TRBD1 (5 bases). Trimming took off 7 bases at V and 2 bases at J, with 12 bases between the two ends. The CDR3 length is 14 residues. Here the CDR3 reads CASTSREGNQPQHF. The CDR3 DNA sequence: TGTGCCAGCACCTCCAGGGAGGGCAATCAGCCCCAGCATTTT.

Many counts were recorded for this clonotype. The chain combines TRBV5-1 with TRBJ2-2; 9 bases align to TRBD1. Germline V lookup: CDR1 SGHRS, CDR2 YFSETQ. This CDR3 spans 14 amino acids. Unmatched junction bases numbered 5, after V lost 4 bases and J lost 7 bases. The CDR3 here is CASSRTGDGGELFF. The CDR3 DNA sequence: TGCGCCAGCAGCCGGACAGGGGACGGCGGGGAGCTGTTTTTT.

The chain links TRBV12-3 or TRBV12-4 to TRBJ2-7; the D is unclear. The CDR3 loop spans 13 amino acids. Trimming left V 6 bases short and J 5 bases short, with 14 bases between. The CDR3: CASSTTWGNEQYF. The CDR3 DNA follows: TGTGCCAGCAGCACGACGTGGGGAAACGAGCAGTACTTC.

Concerning this clonotype: The junction differs from germline at one of its ends, possibly a read error. CDR3 protein: CASTTGVSHTGDLFF. The CDR3 DNA reads as TGTGCCAGTACTACGGGAGTTAGTCACACCGGGGATCTGTTTTTT. The V call is TRBV6-2 or TRBV6-3, the J call TRBJ2-2; D is possibly TRBD2 (6 bases). Germline lookup yields CDR1 MNHEY and CDR2 SVGEGT. CDR3 size: 15 residues.

This clonotype was observed many times. This chain links TRBV24-1 with TRBJ2-7; weak D call: TRBD2 (6 bases). Trimming left V 9 bases short and J 3 bases short, with 11 bases between. Germline V gene data show CDR1 as KGHDR and CDR2 as SFDVKD. This CDR3 contains 12 residues. CDR3 amino acids: CATSRGGYEQYF. Written as DNA, the CDR3 is TGTGCCACCTCGCGGGGAGGCTACGAGCAGTACTTC.

At least ten counts were recorded for this clonotype. V is TRBV15 and J is TRBJ2-5; TRBD1 matches 9 bases. The CDR3 loop spans 15 amino acids. Germline CDR1 and CDR2: LNHNV and YYDKDF (reference sequence). Trimming at V came to 3 bases and at J to 0 bases, leaving 2 bases not matched to a gene. The chain's CDR3 is CATSRDRGYQETQYF. CDR3 DNA sequence: TGTGCCACCAGCAGGGACAGGGGATACCAAGAGACCCAGTACTTC. Full variable domain (missing parts from reference TRBV15 and TRBJ2-5): DAMVIQNPRYQVTQFGKPVTLSCSQTLNHNVMYWYQQKSSQAPKLLFHYYDKDFNNEADTPDNFQSRRPNTSFCFLDIRSPGLGDTAMYLCATSRDRGYQETQYFGPGTRLLVL.

In this sample, this clonotype turned up many times. The chain joins TRBV19 to TRBJ1-2, with a possible D match to TRBD1 (6 bases). CDR1 LNHDA and CDR2 SQIVND come from the germline V gene (reference sequence). The CDR3 is made up of 15 amino acids. V was pared by 11 bases and J by 4 bases, with 23 bases between. The CDR3, as DNA: TGTGCCGCGCGGACAGCAGGGAAAGGGGCCTATGGCTACACCTTC. This encodes CAARTAGKGAYGYTF.